What follows are 19 T cell receptor beta chains derived from one specimen sequenced in a study of blood T cell repertoires in COVID-19 (dated by TCRdb to the early 2020s). Libraries were built with the immunoSEQ multiplex PCR assay. In TCRdb, the immuneACCESS table is reduced to in-frame sequences with V and J assigned. These tables do not hold every clone; where another copy was compared, an unresolved V gene accounts for under half, and the others remain unexplained. The sample contains 100,000 to 150,000 clones, roughly 90% of them found a single time. The top ten clones comprise approximately 1.1% of the sample. The sequencing input was peripheral blood. These receptors all stem from an elderly woman with acute or convalescent COVID-19.

The gene calls are TRBV7-9 and TRBJ2-7; D call uncertain. The length of the CDR3 is 16 residues. The germline gives CDR1 SEHNR, CDR2 FQNEAQ (reference sequence). V was clipped by 4 bases and J by 5 bases, with 21 bases between them. The CDR3, as DNA: TGTGCCAGCAGCTCGTCCTCCCCCGCCGGTCTCCACGAGCAGTACTTC. Translation gives CASSSSSPAGLHEQYF.

The gene calls are TRBV5-4 and TRBJ2-1; TRBD2 matches at 8 bases. Germline V lookup: CDR1 SGHNT, CDR2 YYREEE (reference sequence). The CDR3 extends over 16 amino acids. The V gene end was trimmed by 4 bases and the J gene end by 7 bases; junction bases not matched to a gene: 13. The CDR3 nucleotides read TGTGCCAGCAGCCCGGGGGGGGGCCCCCCCGAGAATGAGCAGTTCTTC. Translating gives CASSPGGGPPENEQFF.

This clone came up once. The rearrangement joins TRBV11-2 to TRBJ2-2; possibly TRBD1 for D (6 bases). Trimming stripped 5 bases from V and 6 bases from J, with 13 bases between. The length of the CDR3 is 14 residues. Per the germline V gene, CDR1 is SGHAT and CDR2 is FQNNGV. CDR3 DNA: TGTGCCAGCAGCCAGGACAGAGGGGCCGGGGAGCTGTTTTTT. This translates into CASSQDRGAGELFF.

The V and J genes are TRBV12-3 or TRBV12-4 and TRBJ1-3; no firm D call. V lost 9 bases to trimming and J lost 3 bases, with 9 bases between them. This CDR3 has 12 amino acids. DNA for the CDR3: TGTGCCAGTGACAAATTTGGAAACACCATATATTTT. This translates into CASDKFGNTIYF.

The genes are TRBV6-5 and TRBJ2-2, with D possibly being TRBD1 (6 bases). The CDR3 is made up of 13 amino acids. With 8 bases removed from V and 4 bases from J, the gap between germline ends came to 11 bases. Germline CDR1 MNHEY, CDR2 SVGAGI. CDR3 coding DNA: TGTGCCAGCGCCAGGGGTGGCACCGGGGAGCTGTTTTTT. It translates to CASARGGTGELFF.

The chain joins TRBV9 to TRBJ2-7, with 7 bases matching TRBD1. After removal of 4 bases from V and 4 bases from J, the junction contained 8 bases not matched to a gene. The CDR3 consists of 14 residues. The germline V gene has CDR1 SGDLS and CDR2 YYNGEE. The CDR3 protein is CASSLGGTAYEQYF. CDR3 sequence (DNA): TGTGCCAGCAGCCTAGGGGGCACAGCTTACGAGCAGTACTTC.

The chain joins TRBV5-4 to TRBJ1-4, with D possibly matching TRBD1 (5 bases). The CDR3 is 13 amino acids. V was trimmed by 4 bases and J by 3 bases, leaving 7 bases between them. Germline-derived CDR1 and CDR2 are SGHNT and YYREEE (reference sequence). The CDR3 loop reads CASSLTANEKLFF. The DNA of the CDR3 is TGTGCCAGCAGCCTGACAGCTAATGAAAAACTGTTTTTT.

The chain couples TRBV5-1 to TRBJ1-1, with D tentatively TRBD1 (5 bases). CDR3 length: 15 residues. V was clipped by 4 bases and J by 3 bases, with 16 bases between them. The germline V gene encodes CDR1 SGHRS and CDR2 YFSETQ. The CDR3 here is CASSPGHQGDTEAFF. CDR3 nucleotides: TGCGCCAGCAGCCCCGGACACCAAGGGGACACTGAAGCTTTCTTT.

The rearrangement joins TRBV6-1 to TRBJ2-1; 11 bases agree with TRBD2. The germline V gene encodes CDR1 MNHNS and CDR2 SASEGT. Losses at the gene ends were 2 bases for V and 8 bases for J; bases not matched to a gene: 5. This CDR3 has 15 amino acids. As DNA, the CDR3 is TGTGCCAGCAGTGAAAGACTAGCGGGACAGGATGAGCAGTTCTTC. Residues: CASSERLAGQDEQFF.

The J gene is TRBJ1-1, the V gene TRBV6-4, with a possible D match to TRBD1 (6 bases). Trimming took 2 bases from V and 6 from J, leaving 10 bases between them. The CDR3 has 13 residues. The V gene's germline CDR1 is MRHNA and CDR2 SNTAGT. CDR3 amino acids: CASSDQQGAEAFF. As DNA, the CDR3 is TGTGCCAGCAGTGACCAACAGGGCGCTGAAGCTTTCTTT.

The V call is TRBV19, the J call TRBJ2-5, with no clear D. CDR1 is LNHDA and CDR2 is SQIVND in the germline V gene (reference sequence). This CDR3 comprises 17 residues. V was pared by 0 bases and J by 4 bases, with 18 bases between. The DNA for the CDR3 is TGTGCCAGTAGTATAGATCCGGTTATGGGCCAAAGAGAGACCCAGTACTTC. This codes for CASSIDPVMGQRETQYF.

The rearrangement links TRBV4-2 to TRBJ2-4; TRBD1 matches at 7 bases. V shed 4 bases, J shed 6 bases, and the junction held 9 bases outside the gene matches. Germline CDR1 and CDR2: LGHNA and YNFKEQ. The CDR3 has 15 residues. CDR3 in amino acids: CASSLLRGGGNIQYF. CDR3 bases: TGTGCCAGCAGCCTTCTAAGAGGGGGCGGAAACATTCAGTACTTC.

Only a few counts were recorded for this clone. The rearrangement uses TRBV7-2 and TRBJ2-7; no clear D. Germline lookup yields CDR1 SGHTA and CDR2 FQGNSA. V lost 1 base, J lost 1 base, and 14 bases lay in between. The length of the CDR3 is 16 residues. The CDR3 region has the DNA TGTGCCAGCAGCTTAGAGTCGGAGATACTTTCCTACGAGCAGTACTTC. Translation: CASSLESEILSYEQYF. Full variable domain (remainder filled in from reference TRBV7-2 and TRBJ2-7): GAGVSQSPSNKVTEKGKDVELRCDPISGHTALYWYRQSLGQGLEFLIYFQGNSAPDKSGLPSDRFSAERTGGSVSTLTIQRTQQEDSAVYLCASSLESEILSYEQYFGPGTRLTVT.

This clone was seen only once. V is TRBV5-4 and J is TRBJ1-3; D perhaps matches TRBD1 (5 bases). The CDR3 covers 17 residues. Trimming pared 4 bases from V and 2 bases from J, leaving 19 bases between. Germline CDR1 and CDR2: SGHNT and YYREEE (reference sequence). CDR3 sequence (DNA): TGTGCCAGCAGCCAAGGGTCAGGGATACTGGCTGGAAACACCATATATTTT. Translated, it gives CASSQGSGILAGNTIYF. The full variable domain, rest sourced from reference TRBV5-4 and TRBJ1-3, is ETGVTQSPTHLIKTRGQQVTLRCSSQSGHNTVSWYQQALGQGPQFIFQYYREEENGRGNFPPRFSGLQFPNYSSELNVNALELDDSALYLCASSQGSGILAGNTIYFGEGSWLTVV.

The gene calls are TRBV3-1 (or the pseudogene TRBV3-2) and TRBJ2-2; perhaps TRBD2 as D (6 bases). Germline V gene sequence: CDR1 LGHDT, CDR2 YNNKEL (reference sequence). The V end was cut by 3 bases, the J end by 4 bases, with 9 bases between. This CDR3 spans 14 amino acids. The CDR3 coding sequence is TGTGCCAGCAGCCATTTCGGGGGCACCGGGGAGCTGTTTTTT. The encoded protein is CASSHFGGTGELFF.

This clone was seen a handful of times. The chain joins TRBV6-5 to TRBJ2-7; 7 bases map to TRBD1. The ends lost 5 bases at V and 0 bases at J; junction bases unmatched: 4. The length of the CDR3 is 14 residues. Germline-derived CDR1 and CDR2 are MNHEY and SVGAGI. The DNA for the CDR3 is TGTGCCAGCAGTCCCAGGGGGACCTCCTACGAGCAGTACTTC. Residues: CASSPRGTSYEQYF.

The CDR3 DNA reads as TGTGCCATCAAGGCTAGCAGCCAAGAGACCCAGTACTTC. It yields the protein CAIKASSQETQYF. The V and J genes are TRBV10-3 and TRBJ2-5, with D possibly matching TRBD2 (5 bases). The CDR3 is made up of 13 amino acids. CDR1 ENHRY and CDR2 SYGVKD come from the germline V gene. V shed 7 bases and J shed 1 base, with 10 bases lying between them.

The rearrangement links TRBV6-6 to TRBJ1-2, with 8 bases lining up with TRBD1. Per the germline V gene, CDR1 is MNHNY and CDR2 is SVGAGI (reference sequence). Germline trimming cut 6 bases from V and 4 bases from J; bases unmatched to any gene: 7. This CDR3 has 14 amino acids. The CDR3 bases are TGTGCCAGCAGCCCGGGACAGGAAAGCTATGGCTACACCTTC. It encodes CASSPGQESYGYTF.

This rearrangement joins TRBV5-4 to TRBJ1-2, with 9 bases matching TRBD1. This CDR3 has 16 amino acids. J was trimmed by 4 bases and V by 0 bases; bases with no gene match: 7. Looked up from germline, CDR1 is SGHNT and CDR2 is YYREEE (reference sequence). The CDR3 bases are TGTGCCAGCAGCTTGGGGGGACAGGGCGGGAGCTATGGCTACACCTTC. Its translation: CASSLGGQGGSYGYTF.